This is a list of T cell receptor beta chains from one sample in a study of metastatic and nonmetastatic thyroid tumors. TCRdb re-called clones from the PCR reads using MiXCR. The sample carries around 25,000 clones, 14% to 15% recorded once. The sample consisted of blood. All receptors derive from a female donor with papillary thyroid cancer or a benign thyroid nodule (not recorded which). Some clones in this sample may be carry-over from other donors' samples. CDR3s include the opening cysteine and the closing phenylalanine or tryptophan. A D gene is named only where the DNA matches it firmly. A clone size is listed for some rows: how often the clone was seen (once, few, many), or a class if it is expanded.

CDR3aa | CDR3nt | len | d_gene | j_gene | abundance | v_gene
CSARDKRTGNTEAFF | TGCAGTGCTAGAGATAAAAGGACAGGAAACACTGAAGCTTTCTTT | 15 | TRBD1 | TRBJ1-1 | many | TRBV20-1
CASSLGGEQYF | TGTGCCAGCAGCCTGGGGGGCGAGCAGTACTTC | 11 | - | TRBJ2-7 | many | TRBV28
CASKPGLGSAFF | TGCGCCAGCAAACCAGGGCTCGGGAGCGCTTTCTTT | 12 | - | TRBJ1-1 | many | TRBV10-2
CALKDRDRMNTEAFF | TGTGCCTTAAAGGACAGAGACAGAATGAACACTGAAGCTTTCTTT | 15 | - | TRBJ1-1 | many | TRBV30
CASSQGGTSGRSGDTQYF | TGCGCCAGCAGCCAAGGTGGGACTAGCGGGAGATCGGGAGATACGCAGTATTTT | 18 | TRBD2 | TRBJ2-3 | many | TRBV4-1
CASSSWSGLAGSGNEQFF | TGTGCCAGCAGCTCTTGGTCGGGACTAGCGGGATCTGGCAATGAGCAGTTCTTC | 18 | TRBD2 | TRBJ2-1 | - | TRBV11-1
CASRWTGGSEQFF | TGTGCCAGCAGGTGGACAGGGGGCAGTGAGCAGTTCTTC | 13 | TRBD1 | TRBJ2-1 | many | TRBV6-1
CASSFSFGVDTQYF | TGTGCCAGCAGTTTTTCTTTCGGGGTGGACACCCAGTACTTC | 14 | - | TRBJ2-5 | many | TRBV28
CASTPGDTQYF | TGTGCCAGCACCCCAGGGGATACGCAGTATTTT | 11 | - | TRBJ2-3 | many | TRBV12-3/TRBV12-4
CASSQGREHYF | TGTGCCAGCTCCCAGGGCCGCGAGCATTACTTC | 11 | - | TRBJ2-7 | - | TRBV6-2/TRBV6-3